This T cell receptor beta chain was captured by sequencing in a study of quantifying T cell responses using KT2 cells. Study-level information: cDNA was made from DNase-treated RNA using alpha and beta constant primers. The T4 ligation step was estimated to exceed 10% efficiency under optimum conditions.

KT2, a clone with a known TCR, was spiked into unfractionated PBMC. KT2 cells were mixed with fixed PBMC numbers at varying ratios. The cDNA 3' end received a ligated oligonucleotide with a UMI. An equimolar mix of RC1.1 and RC1.2 primed the beta chain across TRBC1 and TRBC2. TCRdb independently ran MiXCR on the UMI-ligation and nested PCR reads; one entry per CDR3 protein. Of approximately 60,000 distinct CDR3 sequences in the sample, around an eighth are singletons; the top ten hold roughly 9.9%. For this clonotype: Its antigen is not identified.

Study-level points and caveats: Detection of KT2 sequences held at the lowest tested level, about one cell per 100,000 PBMC.

Sequenced input: PBMCs spiked with cells of the T cell clone KT2. This receptor was obtained from a human donor.

DNA for the CDR3: TGTGCCAGCAGGGACCCCAGGGTAGGGACTGAAGCTTTCTTT. It encodes CASRDPRVGTEAFF. The chain carries TRBV6-2 or TRBV6-3 and TRBJ1-1, with D perhaps TRBD1 (5 bases). Germline V gene sequence: CDR1 MNHEY, CDR2 SVGEGT. This CDR3 has 14 amino acids. Trimming pared 6 bases from V and 5 bases from J, leaving 16 bases between.